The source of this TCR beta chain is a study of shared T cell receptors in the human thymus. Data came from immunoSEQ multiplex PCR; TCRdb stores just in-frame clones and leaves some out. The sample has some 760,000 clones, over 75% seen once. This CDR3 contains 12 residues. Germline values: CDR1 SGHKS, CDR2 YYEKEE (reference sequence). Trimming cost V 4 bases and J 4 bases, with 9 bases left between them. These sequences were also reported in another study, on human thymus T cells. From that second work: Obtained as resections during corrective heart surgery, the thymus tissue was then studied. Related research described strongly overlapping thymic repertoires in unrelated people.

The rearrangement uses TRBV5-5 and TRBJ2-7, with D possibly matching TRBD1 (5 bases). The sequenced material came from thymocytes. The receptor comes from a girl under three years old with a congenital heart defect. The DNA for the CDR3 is TGTGCCAGCAGCCCGACAGTATACGAGCAGTACTTC. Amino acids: CASSPTVYEQYF.